This T cell receptor beta chain was sequenced in a study of blood T cells in healthy people across ages. Collection of around 10 milliliters of peripheral blood was performed for each donor. Then a second PCR, running roughly 7 to 11 cycles, was carried out with a sample-barcoded 5' primer and a J-beta primer mix. TCRdb re-called the 5' RACE reads with MiXCR, one entry per CDR3 protein. The data show over 950,000 distinct CDR3 sequences, less than 45% seen once. V lost 5 bases, J lost 4 bases, and 11 bases lay in between. The CDR3 sequence is 13 residues long. Per germline, CDR1 SGHTA and CDR2 FQGNSA.

This clonotype originated in a man between 18 and 29 years old in good health. This chain joins TRBV7-2 and TRBJ2-5; D not certain. The sequencing input was blood. The DNA of the CDR3 is TGTGCCAGCAGCGTAGATCACGGAGAGACCCAGTACTTC. Translated: CASSVDHGETQYF.